The sample holds many counts of the clone carrying this T cell receptor (beta chain). The target antigen is unknown. The data originate from a study of identical twins. After template switching added a universal primer site, the resulting cDNA carried unique molecular identifiers. Each CDR3 protein is one row after TCRdb ran MiXCR on the 5' RACE reads. Altogether roughly 250,000 distinct CDR3 sequences are present, approximately 7% being singletons, with the ten largest covering roughly 3.6%. All donors were healthy Caucasians. Germline CDR1 DFQATT, CDR2 SNEGSKA (reference sequence). This CDR3 has 11 amino acids. Trimming removed 4 bases at V and 9 bases at J, with 12 bases between. Regarding the study as a whole: Monozygotic twin pairs showed more out-of-frame TCR alpha sharing than models estimated. The same donors were not followed; conclusions instead depended on cross-sectional statistical analysis.

These data were also reused for a study on yellow fever vaccine responses in identical twins.

This receptor was obtained from a woman between 18 and 30 years old in good health. Sequencing was performed on memory (CD45RO+) T cells sorted from blood. The rearrangement joins TRBV20-1 to TRBJ1-1; D gene unclear. CDR3 loop: CSAIFSQKAFF. CDR3 in DNA: TGCAGTGCTATTTTCTCGCAGAAAGCTTTCTTT.